These 30 T cell receptor beta chains share one sample of origin, sequenced in a study of cytomegalovirus exposure and HLA in healthy donors. The protocol was immunoSEQ multiplex PCR, while the TCRdb copy is restricted to in-frame clones and leaves out a portion. The sample has over 120,000 clones, around 90% seen once. The sample comprised PBMCs. These receptors were taken from a man between 18 and 35 years old in good health and CMV-seropositive.

V gene TRBV19 combines with J gene TRBJ2-1; D is perhaps TRBD2 (6 bases). V lost 3 bases to trimming and J lost 9 bases, with 9 bases between them. The CDR3 extends over 12 amino acids. Germline loops: CDR1 LNHDA, CDR2 SQIVND (reference sequence). In DNA, the CDR3 is TGTGCCAGTAGTATGGTGGGGGGTGAGCAGTTCTTC. It specifies CASSMVGGEQFF.

The table lists this clone with a few counts. This chain joins TRBV19 and TRBJ1-5; D is possibly TRBD1 (6 bases). Germline assignment: CDR1 LNHDA and CDR2 SQIVND (reference sequence). This CDR3 has 15 amino acids. Trimming took off 6 bases at V and 4 bases at J, with 16 bases between the two ends. The CDR3 coding sequence is TGTGCCAGTAGGGATGGGACATTGATAAATCAGCCCCAGCATTTT. This translates into CASRDGTLINQPQHF. Together with reference TRBV19 and TRBJ1-5, the CDR3 gives the full variable domain: DGGITQSPKYLFRKEGQNVTLSCEQNLNHDAMYWYRQDPGQGLRLIYYSQIVNDFQKGDIAEGYSVSREKKESFPLTVTSAQKNPTAFYLCASRDGTLINQPQHFGDGTRLSIL.

CDR3 sequence: CASSDGVRALHF. In DNA, the CDR3 is TGCGCCAGCAGTGATGGAGTGAGGGCCCTCCACTTT. V gene TRBV10-1 combines with J gene TRBJ1-6; D ambiguous. Trimming cost V 3 bases and J 14 bases, with 11 bases left between them. From germline, CDR1 is WNHNN and CDR2 SYGVQD (reference sequence). The CDR3 has 12 residues.

The V call is TRBV6-5, the J call TRBJ1-3, with D uncertain. Trimming removed 0 bases at V and 0 bases at J, with 6 bases between. The CDR3 spans 15 residues. CDR1 and CDR2 from the germline V gene are MNHEY and SVGAGI. The CDR3 loop reads CASSYSANSGNTIYF. The CDR3 DNA follows: TGTGCCAGCAGTTACTCGGCAAACTCTGGAAACACCATATATTTT.

This rearrangement joins TRBV10-1 to TRBJ2-3; 10 nucleotides line up with TRBD1. The junction had 5 bases not matched to a gene; V was cut back by 4 bases and J by 4 bases. This CDR3 is 15 amino acids long. Germline V gene lookup returns CDR1 WNHNN and CDR2 SYGVQD (reference sequence). The CDR3 nucleotides read TGCGCCAGCAGTGGGGACAGGGGAAAGTCAGATACGCAGTATTTT. Its protein is CASSGDRGKSDTQYF.

The chain employs TRBV27 and TRBJ2-3; 11 bases agree with TRBD2. The ends lost 3 bases at V and 5 bases at J; junction bases unmatched: 7. This CDR3 is built from 16 residues. Germline loops: CDR1 MNHEY, CDR2 SMNVEV (reference sequence). The CDR3 DNA sequence: TGTGCCAGCAGTTTCCTTAGCGGGGGGGGGATAGATACGCAGTATTTT. Translated: CASSFLSGGGIDTQYF.

The chain uses TRBV5-1 and TRBJ2-5; 9 bases fit TRBD1. CDR3 length equals 15 residues. The V gene's germline CDR1 is SGHRS and CDR2 YFSETQ. V gave up 3 bases and J gave up 2 bases; unmatched junction bases: 5. CDR3 coding DNA: TGCGCCAGCAGCTCCCTTGGACAGGGGCAAGAGACCCAGTACTTC. Its protein is CASSSLGQGQETQYF.

The chain employs TRBV29-1 and TRBJ1-2; D gene uncertain. V dropped 0 bases and J dropped 1 base, with 9 bases sitting between them. The CDR3 spans 14 residues. Germline V gives CDR1 SQVTM, CDR2 ANQGSEA. For the CDR3, the DNA is TGCAGCGTTGAAGATCAGGTCCTTAACTATGGCTACACCTTC. This translates into CSVEDQVLNYGYTF.

This clone was detected a few times. The chain carries TRBV5-1 and TRBJ2-5; TRBD1 is a possible D gene (6 bases). The CDR3 has 16 amino acids. V lost 4 bases to trimming and J lost 2 bases, with 18 bases between them. Germline CDR1 reads SGHRS; CDR2 reads YFSETQ. This CDR3 is CASSITPGHLQETQYF. Here the CDR3 DNA reads TGCGCCAGCAGCATCACCCCGGGACACCTTCAAGAGACCCAGTACTTC.

V is TRBV6-1 and J is TRBJ2-1; 7 bases match TRBD2. Germline lookup yields CDR1 MNHNS and CDR2 SASEGT. The CDR3 covers 13 residues. V dropped 11 bases and J dropped 4; count of bases not matched to a gene: 8. The CDR3 DNA sequence: TGTGCCGCCGCTAGCGGTCCGTACAATGAGCAGTTCTTC. This translates into CAAASGPYNEQFF.

The V and J genes are TRBV5-4 and TRBJ1-1; D call uncertain. Germline values: CDR1 SGHNT, CDR2 YYREEE (reference sequence). There are 13 residues in the CDR3. Trimming left V 7 bases short and J 1 base short, with 11 bases between. The CDR3 bases are TGTGCCAGCCGCAACGCCGGGAACACTGAAGCTTTCTTT. Translation gives CASRNAGNTEAFF.

This chain connects TRBV6-4 to TRBJ2-7; 9 bases map to TRBD1. The ends lost 0 bases at V and 6 bases at J; junction bases unmatched: 0. This CDR3 contains 13 residues. Germline assignment: CDR1 MRHNA and CDR2 SNTAGT. The CDR3 is CASSDSDRGEQYF. The DNA of the CDR3 is TGTGCCAGCAGTGACTCGGACAGGGGCGAGCAGTACTTC.

This chain uses TRBV4-1 with TRBJ2-5; perhaps TRBD2 as D (6 bases). V lost 5 bases, J lost 5 bases, and 18 bases lay in between. Germline CDR1 is MGHRA and CDR2 is YSYEKL. CDR3 length: 15 residues. The CDR3: CASSSPGLERETQYF. As DNA, the CDR3 is TGCGCCAGCAGCTCACCGGGACTCGAGAGGGAGACCCAGTACTTC.

CDR3 amino acids: CATQDRVNTEAFF. In nucleotides, the CDR3 is TGTGCCACCCAGGACAGGGTGAACACTGAAGCTTTCTTT. This chain links TRBV15 with TRBJ1-1; 8 bases are shared with TRBD1. The germline V gene encodes CDR1 LNHNV and CDR2 YYDKDF (reference sequence). The CDR3 is 13 amino acids. Unmatched junction bases numbered 2, after V lost 8 bases and J lost 0 bases.

This clone occurred once. The chain uses TRBV5-8 and TRBJ1-5, with TRBD1 matching 7 bases. With V trimmed by 1 base and J by 0 bases, 4 bases remained unmatched. This CDR3 comprises 16 residues. The V gene's germline CDR1 is SGHTS and CDR2 YDEGEE. The CDR3 sequence: CASSLRNRGSNQPQHF. For the CDR3, the DNA is TGTGCCAGCAGCTTGAGGAACAGGGGTAGCAATCAGCCCCAGCATTTT.

The CDR3 nucleotides are TGCGCCAGCACCGTTCTCAGACAGGGGGACACTGAAGCTTTCTTT. Translation gives CASTVLRQGDTEAFF. The gene calls are TRBV5-1 and TRBJ1-1; 9 nucleotides align to TRBD1. The V gene's germline CDR1 is SGHRS and CDR2 YFSETQ. The ends lost 6 bases at V and 3 bases at J; junction bases unmatched: 9. The CDR3 loop spans 15 amino acids.

The V and J genes are TRBV6-1 and TRBJ1-6, with D tentatively TRBD1 (6 bases). This CDR3 is 18 amino acids long. Per the germline V gene, CDR1 is MNHNS and CDR2 is SASEGT. V was pared by 2 bases and J by 0 bases, with 14 bases between. DNA for the CDR3: TGTGCCAGCAGTGAAAGCCCCGGACAGAGCTCCTATAATTCACCCCTCCACTTT. It specifies CASSESPGQSSYNSPLHF.

V usage is TRBV6-5 and J usage is TRBJ2-1; no reliable D call. CDR1 and CDR2 (germline): MNHEY, SVGAGI. The CDR3 spans 13 residues. The germline V and J ends were trimmed by 0 bases and 7 bases, with 7 bases remaining between them. CDR3: CASSYSIGNEQFF. CDR3 in DNA: TGTGCCAGCAGTTACTCGATCGGGAATGAGCAGTTCTTC.

The chain couples TRBV5-1 to TRBJ2-7; 10 positions agree with TRBD2. The CDR3 sequence is 15 residues long. V gave up 3 bases and J gave up 2 bases; unmatched junction bases: 5. Germline V gene lookup returns CDR1 SGHRS and CDR2 YFSETQ. In DNA, the CDR3 is TGCGCCAGCAGCTCAGGACTAGCGGATACCTACGAGCAGTACTTC. It is translated as CASSSGLADTYEQYF.

CDR3 in DNA: TGTGCCAGCAGCTTTAGTAACTACGAGCAGTACTTC. This sequence encodes CASSFSNYEQYF. V and J are TRBV5-4 and TRBJ2-7; no reliable D call. Trimming removed 2 bases at V and 3 bases at J, with 6 bases between. Germline V gene data show CDR1 as SGHNT and CDR2 as YYREEE (reference sequence). The CDR3 totals 12 residues. Looking up the rest from reference TRBV5-4 and TRBJ2-7 gives the full variable domain: ETGVTQSPTHLIKTRGQQVTLRCSSQSGHNTVSWYQQALGQGPQFIFQYYREEENGRGNFPPRFSGLQFPNYSSELNVNALELDDSALYLCASSFSNYEQYFGPGTRLTVT.

The genes are TRBV5-1 and TRBJ2-6, with D possibly matching TRBD1 (6 bases). There are 15 residues in the CDR3. Germline lookup yields CDR1 SGHRS and CDR2 YFSETQ. Between the trimmed V and J ends, which lost 0 bases and 2 bases, there was a span of 6 bases. The CDR3 bases are TGCGCCAGCAGCTTGGAGGGGGCTGGGGCCAACGTCCTGACTTTC. It specifies CASSLEGAGANVLTF. The entire variable domain, with the rest obtained from reference TRBV5-1 and TRBJ2-6, is as follows: KAGVTQTPRYLIKTRGQQVTLSCSPISGHRSVSWYQQTPGQGLQFLFEYFSETQRNKGNFPGRFSGRQFSNSRSEMNVSTLELGDSALYLCASSLEGAGANVLTFGAGSRLTVL.

The chain combines TRBV27 with TRBJ1-1, with TRBD1 as a possible D gene (5 bases). V shed 5 bases and J shed 5 bases, with 21 bases lying between them. Germline loops: CDR1 MNHEY, CDR2 SMNVEV (reference sequence). This CDR3 contains 16 residues. CDR3 bases: TGTGCCAGCAGTCCCCGCCGCGCTCAGGGTGATACTGAAGCTTTCTTT. Its translation: CASSPRRAQGDTEAFF.

The chain employs TRBV5-1 and TRBJ1-2; the match to TRBD1 covers 7 bases. V gave up 3 bases and J gave up 0 bases; unmatched junction bases: 5. Germline CDR1 is SGHRS and CDR2 is YFSETQ. CDR3 length: 15 amino acids. The CDR3, as DNA: TGCGCCAGCAGCTCCGGACAGGCGCCTAACTATGGCTACACCTTC. It translates to CASSSGQAPNYGYTF.

The chain couples TRBV5-1 to TRBJ1-1; 10 nucleotides agree with TRBD1. V shed 4 bases, J shed 4 bases, and the junction held 16 bases outside the gene matches. Germline CDR1 is SGHRS and CDR2 is YFSETQ. This CDR3 contains 18 residues. The CDR3 DNA is TGCGCCAGCAGCCCATTAACCGGGACAGGGGTAGTCAGCACTGAAGCTTTCTTT. Protein product: CASSPLTGTGVVSTEAFF.

The gene calls are TRBV6-4 and TRBJ2-6; D is unclear. This CDR3 comprises 16 residues. Germline V CDR1 and CDR2: MRHNA, SNTAGT. Trimming took off 5 bases at V and 4 bases at J, with 15 bases between the two ends. The CDR3 coding sequence is TGTGCCAGCAGTAACGAGACGGGTCCGGGGGCCAACGTCCTGACTTTC. Its protein is CASSNETGPGANVLTF.

This clone was counted only a few times. The DNA for the CDR3 is TGTGCCTCCGGGGGGGGCGCGGAGTATGGCTACACCTTC. It encodes CASGGGAEYGYTF. The chain uses TRBV5-4 and TRBJ1-2; D is perhaps TRBD1 (6 bases). Germline V gene sequence: CDR1 SGHNT, CDR2 YYREEE (reference sequence). The CDR3 length is 13 residues. The V end lost 10 bases, the J end lost 5 bases, and 18 bases lay between the germline ends.

The chain combines TRBV28 with TRBJ1-1, with D unclear. The CDR3 covers 16 residues. CDR1 and CDR2 from the germline V gene are MDHEN and SYDVKM. V dropped 5 bases and J dropped 6 bases, with 22 bases sitting between them. The CDR3, as DNA: TGTGCCAGCAGTCCCCGGACTGGGGTCAGATACCCTGAAGCTTTCTTT. Its protein product is CASSPRTGVRYPEAFF.

The chain has TRBV7-9 and TRBJ2-3; D is ambiguous. This CDR3 has 14 amino acids. V gave up 5 bases and J gave up 4 bases, with 13 bases separating them. Germline values: CDR1 SEHNR, CDR2 FQNEAQ (reference sequence). The CDR3 DNA sequence: TGTGCCAGCAGCCTACGTGGTTTGGCAGATACGCAGTATTTT. Its protein is CASSLRGLADTQYF.

CDR3 region: CASNRDRGIYSNQPQHF. CDR3 in DNA: TGTGCCAGCAACCGGGACAGGGGAATTTATAGCAATCAGCCCCAGCATTTT. The V call is TRBV7-8, the J call TRBJ1-5, with TRBD1 identical over 10 bases. After removal of 7 bases from V and 0 bases from J, the junction contained 9 bases not matched to a gene. There are 17 residues in the CDR3. Germline lookup yields CDR1 SGHVS and CDR2 FQNEAQ.

The chain recombines TRBV10-1 with TRBJ1-2, with D possibly matching TRBD1 (6 bases). CDR3 size: 13 residues. Germline V lookup: CDR1 WNHNN, CDR2 SYGVQD (reference sequence). Trimming removed 3 bases from V and 3 bases from J, with 8 bases in between. CDR3 region: CASSDRGHYGYTF. CDR3 nucleotides: TGCGCCAGCAGTGACAGGGGTCACTATGGCTACACCTTC.